This record looks at one T cell receptor (beta chain) sequence and its context. Its antigen remains unidentified. The source of the sample is a study of monozygotic twins with inflammatory bowel disease. Through template switching, UMIs that included a 6-nucleotide sample barcode were added. After re-calling the 5' RACE reads, TCRdb lists one entry per CDR3 protein, DNA absent. This sample's clone table lists roughly 90,000 distinct CDR3 sequences. Study-level results: Repertoire likeness was no different across concordant and discordant twins, perhaps owing to restricted power.

The CDR3 has 21 amino acids. Looked up from germline, CDR1 is SGHRS and CDR2 is YFSETQ. This chain joins TRBV5-1 and TRBJ2-1; TCRdb's D gene call, TRBD2, goes unchecked for lack of DNA. The sequenced sample consisted of blood. This sequence originates from a human donor with ulcerative colitis or Crohn's disease, or a healthy co-twin of an affected twin (not recorded which). CDR3 sequence: CASSLLRFSYSGGGSYNEQFF.